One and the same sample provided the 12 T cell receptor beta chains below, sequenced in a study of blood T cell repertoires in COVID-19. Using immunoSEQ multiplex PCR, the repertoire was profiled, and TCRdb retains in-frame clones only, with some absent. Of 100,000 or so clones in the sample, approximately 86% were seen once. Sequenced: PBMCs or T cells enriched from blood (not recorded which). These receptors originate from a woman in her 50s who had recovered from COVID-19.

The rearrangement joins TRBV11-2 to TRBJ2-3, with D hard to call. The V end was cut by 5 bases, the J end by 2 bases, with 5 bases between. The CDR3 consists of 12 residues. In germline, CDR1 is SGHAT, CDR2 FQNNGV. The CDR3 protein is CASSPHTDTQYF. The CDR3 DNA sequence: TGTGCCAGCAGCCCCCACACAGATACGCAGTATTTT.

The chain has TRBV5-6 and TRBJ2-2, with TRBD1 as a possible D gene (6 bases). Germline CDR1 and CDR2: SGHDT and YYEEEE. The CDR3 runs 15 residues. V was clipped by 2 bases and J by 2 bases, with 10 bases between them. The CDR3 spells CASSLQGTNTGELFF. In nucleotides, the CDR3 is TGTGCCAGCAGCTTACAGGGTACAAACACCGGGGAGCTGTTTTTT.

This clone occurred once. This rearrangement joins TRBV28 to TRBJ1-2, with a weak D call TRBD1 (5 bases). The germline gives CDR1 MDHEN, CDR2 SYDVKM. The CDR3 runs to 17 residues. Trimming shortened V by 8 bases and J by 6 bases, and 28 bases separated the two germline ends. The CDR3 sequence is CASLESSGGPRGNGYTF. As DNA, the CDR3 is TGTGCCAGCCTAGAATCTTCGGGAGGGCCGCGGGGGAATGGCTACACCTTC.

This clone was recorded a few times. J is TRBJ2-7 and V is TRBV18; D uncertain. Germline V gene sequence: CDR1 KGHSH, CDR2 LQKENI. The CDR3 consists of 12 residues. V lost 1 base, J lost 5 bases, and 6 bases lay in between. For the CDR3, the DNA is TGTGCCAGCTCACCACGGCTTGACGAGCAGTACTTC. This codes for CASSPRLDEQYF.

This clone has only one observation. The CDR3: CASRDGANTGELFF. The DNA of the CDR3 is TGTGCCAGCAGAGACGGAGCGAACACCGGGGAGCTGTTTTTT. This chain joins TRBV6-5 and TRBJ2-2; D not resolved. The germline V and J ends were trimmed by 6 bases and 0 bases, with 8 bases remaining between them. CDR1 and CDR2 (germline): MNHEY, SVGAGI. CDR3 size: 14 residues.

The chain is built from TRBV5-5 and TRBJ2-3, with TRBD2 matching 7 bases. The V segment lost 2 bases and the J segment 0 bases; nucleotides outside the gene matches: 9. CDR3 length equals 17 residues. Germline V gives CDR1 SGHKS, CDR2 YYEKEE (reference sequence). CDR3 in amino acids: CASSFKRDYSSTDTQYF. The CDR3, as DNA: TGTGCCAGCAGCTTCAAGCGGGACTATTCTAGCACAGATACGCAGTATTTT.

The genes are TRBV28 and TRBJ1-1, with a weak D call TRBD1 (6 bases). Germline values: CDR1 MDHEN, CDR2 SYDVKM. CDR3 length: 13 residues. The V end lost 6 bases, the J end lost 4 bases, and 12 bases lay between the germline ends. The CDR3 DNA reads TGTGCCAGCAGAGAAGGGGGATTCACTGAAGCTTTCTTT. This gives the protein CASREGGFTEAFF.

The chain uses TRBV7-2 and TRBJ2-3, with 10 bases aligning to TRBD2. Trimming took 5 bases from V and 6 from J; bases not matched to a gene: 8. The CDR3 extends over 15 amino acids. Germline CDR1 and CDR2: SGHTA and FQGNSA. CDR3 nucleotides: TGTGCCAGCAGCCCCAGCGGGGGGGCTGGCGATACGCAGTATTTT. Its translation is CASSPSGGAGDTQYF.

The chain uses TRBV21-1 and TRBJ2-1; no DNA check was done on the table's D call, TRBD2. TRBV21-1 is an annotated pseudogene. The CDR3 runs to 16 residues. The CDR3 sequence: CASSKVRTSGYNEQFF. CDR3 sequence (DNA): TGTGCCAGCAGCAAAGTAAGGACTAGCGGATACAATGAGCAGTTCTTC.

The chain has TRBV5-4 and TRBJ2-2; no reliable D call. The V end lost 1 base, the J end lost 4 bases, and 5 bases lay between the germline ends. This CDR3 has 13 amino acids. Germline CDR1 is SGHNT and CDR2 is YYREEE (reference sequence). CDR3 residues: CASSLLVTGELFF. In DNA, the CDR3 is TGTGCCAGCAGCTTGCTCGTCACCGGGGAGCTGTTTTTT.

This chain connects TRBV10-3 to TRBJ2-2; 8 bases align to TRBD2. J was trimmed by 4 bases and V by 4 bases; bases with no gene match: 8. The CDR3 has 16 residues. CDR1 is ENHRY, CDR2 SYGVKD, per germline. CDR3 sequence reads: CAISAGAGELTGELFF. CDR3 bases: TGTGCCATCAGTGCGGGAGCGGGAGAGCTCACCGGGGAGCTGTTTTTT.

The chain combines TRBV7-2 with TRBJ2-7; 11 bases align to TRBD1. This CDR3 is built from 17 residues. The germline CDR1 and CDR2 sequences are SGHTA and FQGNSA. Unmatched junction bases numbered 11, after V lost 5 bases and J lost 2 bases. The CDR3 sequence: CASSPMTGTGGTYEQYF. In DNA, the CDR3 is TGTGCCAGCAGCCCGATGACCGGGACAGGGGGTACCTACGAGCAGTACTTC.